This is a list of T cell receptor beta chains from one sample in a study of T cell responses to AZD1222 COVID-19 vaccine. Repertoires were generated with immunoSEQ multiplex PCR, while TCRdb's copy carries only in-frame clones and drops some. The sample has some 130,000 clones, about 92% seen once. Sequenced here: peripheral blood, sampled 28 days after the second AZD1222 dose. Receptors originate from an adult who received the AZD1222 COVID-19 vaccine. The CDR3 runs from the conserved cysteine through the conserved F or W. The order of the fields is D gene, J gene, clone size, V gene, CDR3 DNA, CDR3 protein. The D gene is left open where the match is weak. Size tells how often a clone was seen (once, few, many) or the class of an expanded clone, and some rows leave it out.

NA	TRBJ2-7	NA	TRBV7-2	TGTGCCAGCAGCTTAGCGATTGACAGGTACGAGCAGTACTTC	CASSLAIDRYEQYF
TRBD1	TRBJ1-1	NA	TRBV5-4	TGTGCCAGCAGCCCTGGACAGGGGGCCGTTCTCACTGAAGCTTTCTTT	CASSPGQGAVLTEAFF
TRBD1	TRBJ1-5	NA	TRBV7-2	TGTGCCAGCAGCCCGAACGGACAGGGGGCGAGCAATCAGCCCCAGCATTTT	CASSPNGQGASNQPQHF
NA	TRBJ1-2	NA	TRBV20-1	TGCAGTGCTAGTGACGGGCTAGGCTACACCTTC	CSASDGLGYTF
NA	TRBJ2-3	NA	TRBV9	TGTGCCACCAGCCCAGGACTAAGCACAGATACGCAGTATTTT	CATSPGLSTDTQYF
TRBD2	TRBJ2-2	NA	TRBV3-1/TRBV3-2	TGTGCCAGCAGCCCCTTGGCGGGAGAGTCCCCCGGGGAGCTGTTTTTT	CASSPLAGESPGELFF
NA	TRBJ2-7	NA	TRBV28	TGTGCCAGCGCCGGGACACCACTCTACGAGCAGTACTTC	CASAGTPLYEQYF
NA	TRBJ1-1	NA	TRBV28	TGTGCCAGCACCGATCGGGGGACCGAAGCTTTCTTT	CASTDRGTEAFF
NA	TRBJ1-1	NA	TRBV6-5	TGTGCCAGCAGTAGATACAGGGAAGCTTTCTTT	CASSRYREAFF
NA	TRBJ2-5	NA	TRBV18	TGTGCCAGCTCACCGCTCGACAGGACCTTACGGGAGACCCAGTACTTC	CASSPLDRTLRETQYF
TRBD2	TRBJ2-1	NA	TRBV4-3	TGCGCCAGCTCCCCGGCCGGGGGGGGGACGGTGACCTACAATGAGCAGTTCTTC	CASSPAGGGTVTYNEQFF
TRBD1	TRBJ1-1	NA	TRBV6-5	TGTGCCAGCAGCCTAGACAGGGTCGTAAACACTGAAGCTTTCTTT	CASSLDRVVNTEAFF
NA	TRBJ2-3	NA	TRBV28	TGTGCCAGCAGCAAGACTTTAGGGATCCCAGATACGCAGTATTTT	CASSKTLGIPDTQYF
NA	TRBJ1-2	once	TRBV7-2	TGTGCCAGCAGCAATCGCGGGGACTATGGCTACACCTTC	CASSNRGDYGYTF
NA	TRBJ2-3	NA	TRBV2	TGTGCCAGCAGTCCAGAACGCACAGATACGCAGTATTTT	CASSPERTDTQYF
NA	TRBJ1-1	NA	TRBV7-2	TGTGCCAGCAGCTTAGATGCCAATCAAGCTTTCTTT	CASSLDANQAFF
NA	TRBJ1-1	NA	TRBV11-3	TGTGCCAGCAGCCTAAGGTACAGCACTGAAGCTTTCTTT	CASSLRYSTEAFF
NA	TRBJ2-7	NA	TRBV7-2	TGTGCCAGCAGCTTAGTAGGCGGGGATAGCTCCTACGAGCAGTACTTC	CASSLVGGDSSYEQYF
NA	TRBJ1-6	NA	TRBV1	TGCACCAGCAGCCAAGGGGCGGGAAAAAGGGACCATTCACCCCTCCACTTT	CTSSQGAGKRDHSPLHF
NA	TRBJ1-3	NA	TRBV5-4	TGTGCCAGCAGCTCAGCGACAGCACCTCGGACCATATATTTT	CASSSATAPRTIYF
NA	TRBJ1-1	NA	TRBV11-2	TGTGCCAGCAGCCGCCTGAGGAGTGACACTGAAGCTTTCTTT	CASSRLRSDTEAFF
NA	TRBJ2-5	NA	TRBV2	TGTGCCAGCAGAGACGAGGAGGAGACCCAGTACTTC	CASRDEEETQYF
TRBD2	TRBJ2-1	NA	TRBV28	TGTGCCAGCATAACCGGGACTAGCGGGAGCAATGAGCAGTTCTTC	CASITGTSGSNEQFF
TRBD2	TRBJ2-1	NA	TRBV5-1	TGCGCCAGCAGCTTTACTAGCGGGATGTACAATGAGCAGTTCTTC	CASSFTSGMYNEQFF
NA	TRBJ2-3	NA	TRBV11-3	TGTGCCAGCAGCCTCTCAAGGGGCCCTAGCACAGATACGCAGTATTTT	CASSLSRGPSTDTQYF
NA	TRBJ2-7	NA	TRBV14	TGTGCCAGCAGCCAACTCGACAGGGGGTTTAGCGGGGGTACCTACGAGCAGTACTTC	CASSQLDRGFSGGTYEQYF